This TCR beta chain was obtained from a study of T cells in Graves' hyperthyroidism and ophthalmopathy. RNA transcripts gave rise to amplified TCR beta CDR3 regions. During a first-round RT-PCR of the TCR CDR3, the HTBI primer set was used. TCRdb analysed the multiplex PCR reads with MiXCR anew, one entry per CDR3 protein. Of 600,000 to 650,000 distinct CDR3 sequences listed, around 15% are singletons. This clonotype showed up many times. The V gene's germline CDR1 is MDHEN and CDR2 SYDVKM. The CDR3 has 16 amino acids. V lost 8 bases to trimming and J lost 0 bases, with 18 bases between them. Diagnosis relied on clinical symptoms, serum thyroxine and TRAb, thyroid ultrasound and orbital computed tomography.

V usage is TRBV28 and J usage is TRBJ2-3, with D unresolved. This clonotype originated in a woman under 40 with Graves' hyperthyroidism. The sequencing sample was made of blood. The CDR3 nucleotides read TGTGCCAGCTTTTCTTTTTGGGCCGCTAGCACAGATACGCAGTATTTT. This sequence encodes CASFSFWAASTDTQYF.